This entry features one TCR beta chain sequence. Its specificity is not known. Selection for sequencing was limited to patients who had shown CD8+CD57+ cell expansion by flow cytometry. Every patient presented with severe acquired aplastic anemia. Therapy had not been given to patients before blood sampling. Investigators profiled TCR beta VDJ and CDR3 from genomic DNA template. TCRdb reanalysed the reads using MiXCR and keeps one entry per CDR3 protein. This sample yields 100,000 to 150,000 distinct CDR3 sequences, of which 50% to 70% are seen a single time; roughly 32% belongs to the top ten. The data derive from a study of CD8+CD57+ T cells in acquired aplastic anemia. Study details: The DNA of sorted CD4+ and CD8+ cells averaged 3.2 ug.

Study observations and caveats: Overlap between patients and controls comprised twenty-nine CD8+ CDR3 sequences.

The TCR originated in a human donor with aplastic anemia. Sequences were obtained from sorted CD4+, CD8+, or CD8+CD57+ T cells (not recorded which) from PBMCs.

For the CDR3, the DNA is TGTGCCAGCAGCTTAGCAGAAAACTATGGCTACACCTTC. Translating it yields CASSLAENYGYTF. This chain uses TRBV7-6 with TRBJ1-2; D gene ambiguous. CDR1 and CDR2 from the germline V gene are SGHVS and FNYEAQ. CDR3 length: 13 residues. The V and J ends lost 0 bases and 2 bases respectively, with 4 bases between them.